This T cell receptor beta chain comes out of a study of blood T cells in healthy people across ages. Together with a sample-barcoded 5' primer, a J-beta primer mix was included in a second PCR lasting about 7 to 11 cycles. Each cDNA molecule received a tag from a template-switch adaptor that had 12 random nucleotides. A minimum of 3 million CDR3-containing paired-end reads was obtained for each sample. TCRdb analysed the 5' RACE reads with MiXCR anew, one entry per CDR3 protein. Of more than 450,000 distinct CDR3 sequences in the sample, about a quarter were seen once. This clonotype has a handful of counts. Germline CDR1 reads PRHDT; CDR2 reads FYEKMQ (reference sequence). This CDR3 contains 14 residues. Trimming left V 3 bases short and J 3 bases short, with 9 bases between. Another study also made use of these data, one on T cells of mothers and their children.

The V and J genes are TRBV13 and TRBJ1-5; D might be TRBD1 (5 bases). Sequenced material: blood. This TCR was recovered from a boy between 2 and 10 years old in good health. The CDR3 here is CASSFGGDNQPQHF. CDR3 in DNA: TGTGCCAGCAGCTTCGGGGGGGACAATCAGCCCCAGCATTTT.